This TCR beta chain appears in the sequencing data of a study of monozygotic twins with inflammatory bowel disease. The study, taken as a whole, reports: Compared with healthy co-twins, IBD patients showed reduced TCRbeta repertoire diversity by inverse Simpson.

Blood was drawn once per donor, and each sample measured under 3 ml. Turning to this clonotype: The antigen remains unidentified.

Incorporation of UMIs carrying a 6-nucleotide sample barcode was performed by template switching. Amplification of TCRalpha and TCRbeta cDNA involved two nested PCRs that ran for approximately 16 and 9 cycles. From the 5' RACE reads, TCRdb lists one entry per CDR3 protein and no DNA. Here the sample table reports more than 350,000 distinct CDR3 sequences. The germline gives CDR1 MDHEN, CDR2 SYDVKM. The CDR3 covers 16 residues. The sequenced material came from blood. This clonotype was sampled from a human donor with ulcerative colitis or Crohn's disease, or a healthy co-twin of an affected twin (not recorded which). This chain connects TRBV28 to TRBJ2-1; TCRdb's D call, TRBD2, is unchecked because there is no DNA. CDR3 in amino acids: CASSLATIGSYNEQFF.